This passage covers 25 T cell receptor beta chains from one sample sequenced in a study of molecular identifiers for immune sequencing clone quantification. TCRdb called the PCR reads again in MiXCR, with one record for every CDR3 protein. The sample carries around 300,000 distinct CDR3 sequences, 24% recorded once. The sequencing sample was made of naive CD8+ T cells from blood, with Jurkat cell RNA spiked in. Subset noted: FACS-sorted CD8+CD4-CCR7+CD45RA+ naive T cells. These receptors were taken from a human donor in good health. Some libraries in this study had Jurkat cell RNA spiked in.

The CDR3 spells CSARDGAITYEQYF. CDR3 in DNA: TGCAGTGCTAGAGATGGCGCTATAACCTACGAGCAGTACTTC. This chain connects TRBV20-1 to TRBJ2-7; D gene unclear. Germline loops: CDR1 DFQATT, CDR2 SNEGSKA (reference sequence). With 0 bases removed from V and 2 bases from J, the gap between germline ends came to 11 bases. This CDR3 contains 14 residues.

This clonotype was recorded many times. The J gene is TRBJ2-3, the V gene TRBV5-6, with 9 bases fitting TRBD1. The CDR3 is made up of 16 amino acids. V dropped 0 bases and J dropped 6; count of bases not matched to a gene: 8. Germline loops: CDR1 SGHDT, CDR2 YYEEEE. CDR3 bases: TGTGCCAGCAGCTTGGACGGACAGGGGATGTCGGATACGCAGTATTTT. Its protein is CASSLDGQGMSDTQYF.

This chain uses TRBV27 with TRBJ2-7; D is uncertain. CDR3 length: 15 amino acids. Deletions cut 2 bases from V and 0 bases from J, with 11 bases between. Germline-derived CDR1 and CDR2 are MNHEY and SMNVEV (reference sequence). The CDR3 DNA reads TGTGCCAGCAGTTTAGCCAGTCTCAGCTCCTACGAGCAGTACTTC. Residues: CASSLASLSSYEQYF.

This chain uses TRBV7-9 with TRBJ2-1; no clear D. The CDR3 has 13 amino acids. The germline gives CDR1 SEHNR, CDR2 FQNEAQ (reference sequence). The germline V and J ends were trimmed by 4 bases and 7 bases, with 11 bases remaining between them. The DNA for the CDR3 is TGTGCCAGCAGCTACCGGGCCCTGAATGAGCAGTTCTTC. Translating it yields CASSYRALNEQFF.

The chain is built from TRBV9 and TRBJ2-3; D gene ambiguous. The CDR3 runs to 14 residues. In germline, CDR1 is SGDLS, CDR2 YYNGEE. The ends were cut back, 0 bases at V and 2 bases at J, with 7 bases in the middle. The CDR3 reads CASSVEDFTDTQYF. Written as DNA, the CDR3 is TGTGCCAGCAGCGTAGAAGACTTCACAGATACGCAGTATTTT.

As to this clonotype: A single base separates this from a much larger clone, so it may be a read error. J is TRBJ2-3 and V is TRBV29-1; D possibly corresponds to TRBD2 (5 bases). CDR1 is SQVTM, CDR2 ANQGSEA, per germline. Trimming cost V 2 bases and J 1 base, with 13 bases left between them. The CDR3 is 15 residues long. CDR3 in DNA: TGCAGCGTTGAAAGAGCGGTAACTGGCACAGATACGCAGTATTTT. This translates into CSVERAVTGTDTQYF.

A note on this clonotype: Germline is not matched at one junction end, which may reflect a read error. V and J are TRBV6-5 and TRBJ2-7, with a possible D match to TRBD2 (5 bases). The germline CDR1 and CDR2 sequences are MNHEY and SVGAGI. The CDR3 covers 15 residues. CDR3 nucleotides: TGTGCCAGCAGCCCCACCGGGATCCGAAGCCACGAGCGGTACTTC. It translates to CASSPTGIRSHERYF.

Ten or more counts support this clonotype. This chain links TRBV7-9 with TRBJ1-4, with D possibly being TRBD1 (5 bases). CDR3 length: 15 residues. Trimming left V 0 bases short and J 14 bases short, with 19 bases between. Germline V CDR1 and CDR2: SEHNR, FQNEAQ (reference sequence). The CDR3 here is CASSLAPIQGPVLFF. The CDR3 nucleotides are TGTGCCAGCAGCTTAGCGCCTATTCAGGGCCCGGTTCTGTTTTTT.

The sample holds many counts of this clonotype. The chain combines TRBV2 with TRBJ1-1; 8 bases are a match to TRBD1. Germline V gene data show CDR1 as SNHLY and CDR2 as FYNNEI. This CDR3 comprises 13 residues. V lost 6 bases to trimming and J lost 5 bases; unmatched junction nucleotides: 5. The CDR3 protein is CASRRQGRTEAFF. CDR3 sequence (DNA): TGTGCCAGCAGGAGACAGGGGAGGACTGAAGCTTTCTTT.

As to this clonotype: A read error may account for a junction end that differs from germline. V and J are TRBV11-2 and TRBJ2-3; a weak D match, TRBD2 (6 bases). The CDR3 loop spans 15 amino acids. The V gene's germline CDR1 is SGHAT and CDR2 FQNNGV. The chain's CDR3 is CVSSLWRGSTDTQYF. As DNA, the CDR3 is TGTGTCAGCAGCTTGTGGCGGGGAAGCACAGATACGCAGTATTTT. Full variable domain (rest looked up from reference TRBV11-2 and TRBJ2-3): EAGVAQSPRYKIIEKRQSVAFWCNPISGHATLYWYQQILGQGPKLLIQFQNNGVVDDSQLPKDRFSAERLKGVDSTLKIQPAKLEDSAVYLCVSSLWRGSTDTQYFGPGTRLTVL.

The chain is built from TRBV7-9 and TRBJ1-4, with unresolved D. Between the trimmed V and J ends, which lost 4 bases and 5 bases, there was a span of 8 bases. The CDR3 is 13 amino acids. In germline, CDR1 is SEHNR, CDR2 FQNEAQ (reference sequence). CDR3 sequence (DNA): TGTGCCAGCAGCTCCCCGATAAATGAAAAACTGTTTTTT. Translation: CASSSPINEKLFF.

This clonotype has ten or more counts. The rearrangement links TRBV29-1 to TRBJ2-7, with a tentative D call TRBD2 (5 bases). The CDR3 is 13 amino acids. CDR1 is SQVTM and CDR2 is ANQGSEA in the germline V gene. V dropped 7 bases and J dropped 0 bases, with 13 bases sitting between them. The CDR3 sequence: CSATGSSSYEQYF. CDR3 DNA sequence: TGCAGCGCTACGGGGTCGAGCTCCTACGAGCAGTACTTC.

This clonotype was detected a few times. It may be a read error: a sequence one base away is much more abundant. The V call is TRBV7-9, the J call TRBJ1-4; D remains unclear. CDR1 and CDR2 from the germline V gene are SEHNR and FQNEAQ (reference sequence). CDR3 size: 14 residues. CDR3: CASSFSLSNEKLLF. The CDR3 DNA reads TGTGCCAGCAGCTTTTCACTGAGTAATGAAAAACTGCTTTTT. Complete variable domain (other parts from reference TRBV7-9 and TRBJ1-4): DTGVSQNPRHKITKRGQNVTFRCDPISEHNRLYWYRQTLGQGPEFLTYFQNEAQLEKSRLLSDRFSAERPKGSFSTLEIQRTEQGDSAMYLCASSFSLSNEKLLFGSGTQLSVL.

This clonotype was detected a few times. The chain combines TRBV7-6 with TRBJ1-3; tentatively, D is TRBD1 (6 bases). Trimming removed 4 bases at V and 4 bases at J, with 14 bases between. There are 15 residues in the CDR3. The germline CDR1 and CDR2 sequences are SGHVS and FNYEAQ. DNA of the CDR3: TGTGCCAGCAGCTCACCAACAGGGTTGGGAAACACCATATATTTT. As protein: CASSSPTGLGNTIYF. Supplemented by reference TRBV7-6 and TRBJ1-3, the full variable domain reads GAGVSQSPRYKVTKRGQDVALRCDPISGHVSLYWYRQALGQGPEFLTYFNYEAQQDKSGLPNDRFSAERPEGSISTLTIQRTEQRDSAMYRCASSSPTGLGNTIYFGEGSWLTVV.

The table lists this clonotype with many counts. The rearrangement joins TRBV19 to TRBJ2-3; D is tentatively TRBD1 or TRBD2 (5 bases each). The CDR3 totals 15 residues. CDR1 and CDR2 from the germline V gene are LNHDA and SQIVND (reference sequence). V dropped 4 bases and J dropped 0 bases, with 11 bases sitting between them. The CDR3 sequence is CASSTGSPSTDTQYF. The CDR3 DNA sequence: TGTGCCAGTAGTACAGGGAGCCCAAGCACAGATACGCAGTATTTT.

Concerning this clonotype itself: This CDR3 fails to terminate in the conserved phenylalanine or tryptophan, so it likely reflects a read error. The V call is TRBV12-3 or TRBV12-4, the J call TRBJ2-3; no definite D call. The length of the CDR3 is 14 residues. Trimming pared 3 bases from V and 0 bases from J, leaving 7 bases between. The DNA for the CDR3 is TGTGCCAGCAGTTTCTTGGCCAGCACAGATACGCAGTATCTT. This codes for CASSFLASTDTQYL.

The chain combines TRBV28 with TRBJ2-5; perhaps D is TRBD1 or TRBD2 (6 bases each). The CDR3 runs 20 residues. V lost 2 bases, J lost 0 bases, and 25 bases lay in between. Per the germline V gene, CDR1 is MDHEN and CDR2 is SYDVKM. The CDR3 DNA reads TGTGCCAGCAGTTTAGGGGTCAGTTTATTCGGGGGCTCGAACCAAGAGACCCAGTACTTC. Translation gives CASSLGVSLFGGSNQETQYF.

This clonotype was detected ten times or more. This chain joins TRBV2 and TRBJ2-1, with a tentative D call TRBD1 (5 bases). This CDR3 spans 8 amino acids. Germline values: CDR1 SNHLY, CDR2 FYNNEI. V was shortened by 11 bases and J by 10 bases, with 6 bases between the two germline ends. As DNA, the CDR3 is TGTGCCGGGGCGGAGCAGTTCTTC. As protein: CAGAEQFF.

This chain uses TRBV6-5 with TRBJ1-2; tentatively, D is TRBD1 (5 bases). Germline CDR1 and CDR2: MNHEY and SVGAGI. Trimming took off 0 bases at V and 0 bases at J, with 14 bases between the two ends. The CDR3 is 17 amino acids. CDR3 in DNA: TGTGCCAGCAGTTACTCGACAGACGGGGTAGCTAACTATGGCTACACCTTC. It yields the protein CASSYSTDGVANYGYTF.

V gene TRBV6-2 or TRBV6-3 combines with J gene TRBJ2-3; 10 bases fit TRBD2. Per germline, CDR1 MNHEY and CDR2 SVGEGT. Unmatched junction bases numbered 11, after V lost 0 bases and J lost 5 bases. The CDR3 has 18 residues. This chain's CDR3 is CASSYSGSGGSPEDTQYF. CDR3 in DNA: TGTGCCAGCAGTTACTCGGGTAGCGGGGGGTCCCCGGAAGATACGCAGTATTTT.

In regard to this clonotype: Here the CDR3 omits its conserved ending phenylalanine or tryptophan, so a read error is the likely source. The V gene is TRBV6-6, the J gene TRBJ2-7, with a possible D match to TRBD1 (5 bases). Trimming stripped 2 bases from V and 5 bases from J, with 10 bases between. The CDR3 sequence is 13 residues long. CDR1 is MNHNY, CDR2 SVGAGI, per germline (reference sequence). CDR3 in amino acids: CASSYRQGNEQYL. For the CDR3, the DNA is TGTGCCAGCAGTTACAGGCAGGGCAACGAGCAGTACCTC.

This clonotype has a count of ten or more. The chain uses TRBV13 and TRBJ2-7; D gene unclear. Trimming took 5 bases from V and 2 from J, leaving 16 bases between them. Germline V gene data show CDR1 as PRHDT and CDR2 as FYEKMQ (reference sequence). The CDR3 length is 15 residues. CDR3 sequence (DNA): TGTGCCAGCAGCGATACCGAGGCACGTCCCTACGAGCAGTACTTC. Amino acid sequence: CASSDTEARPYEQYF.

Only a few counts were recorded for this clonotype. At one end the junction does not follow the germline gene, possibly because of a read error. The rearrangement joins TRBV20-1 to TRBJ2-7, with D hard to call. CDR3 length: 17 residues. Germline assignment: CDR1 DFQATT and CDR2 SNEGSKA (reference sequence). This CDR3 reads CRAPRPRAPTAIYEQYF. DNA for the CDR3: TGCCGTGCTCCCCGACCCCGGGCTCCCACAGCCATATACGAGCAGTACTTC.

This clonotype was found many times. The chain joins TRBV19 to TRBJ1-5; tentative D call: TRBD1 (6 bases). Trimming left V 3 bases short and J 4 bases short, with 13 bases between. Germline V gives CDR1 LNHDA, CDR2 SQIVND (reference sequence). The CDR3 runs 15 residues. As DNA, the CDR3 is TGTGCCAGTAGTATTTACGGGCAGGGGAATCAGCCCCAGCATTTT. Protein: CASSIYGQGNQPQHF.

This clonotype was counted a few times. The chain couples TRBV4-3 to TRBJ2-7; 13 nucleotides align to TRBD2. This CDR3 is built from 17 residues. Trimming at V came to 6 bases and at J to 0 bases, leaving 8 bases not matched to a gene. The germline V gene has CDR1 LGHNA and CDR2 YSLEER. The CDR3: CASSRGTSGASSYEQYF. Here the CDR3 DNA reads TGCGCCAGCAGTCGAGGGACTAGCGGGGCTAGCTCCTACGAGCAGTACTTC.